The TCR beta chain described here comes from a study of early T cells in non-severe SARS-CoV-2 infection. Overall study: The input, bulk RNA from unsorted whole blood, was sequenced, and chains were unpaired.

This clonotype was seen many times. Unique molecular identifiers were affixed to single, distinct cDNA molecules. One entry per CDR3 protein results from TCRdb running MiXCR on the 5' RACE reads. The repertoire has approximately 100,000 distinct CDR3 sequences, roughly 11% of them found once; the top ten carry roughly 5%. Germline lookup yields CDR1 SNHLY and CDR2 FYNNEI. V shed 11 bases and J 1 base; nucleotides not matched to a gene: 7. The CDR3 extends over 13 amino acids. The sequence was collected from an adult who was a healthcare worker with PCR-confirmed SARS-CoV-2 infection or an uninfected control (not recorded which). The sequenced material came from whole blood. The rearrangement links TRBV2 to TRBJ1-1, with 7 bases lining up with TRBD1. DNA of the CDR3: TGTGCCGGGGCCCGACAGGGGAACACTGAAGCTTTCTTT. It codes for CAGARQGNTEAFF.